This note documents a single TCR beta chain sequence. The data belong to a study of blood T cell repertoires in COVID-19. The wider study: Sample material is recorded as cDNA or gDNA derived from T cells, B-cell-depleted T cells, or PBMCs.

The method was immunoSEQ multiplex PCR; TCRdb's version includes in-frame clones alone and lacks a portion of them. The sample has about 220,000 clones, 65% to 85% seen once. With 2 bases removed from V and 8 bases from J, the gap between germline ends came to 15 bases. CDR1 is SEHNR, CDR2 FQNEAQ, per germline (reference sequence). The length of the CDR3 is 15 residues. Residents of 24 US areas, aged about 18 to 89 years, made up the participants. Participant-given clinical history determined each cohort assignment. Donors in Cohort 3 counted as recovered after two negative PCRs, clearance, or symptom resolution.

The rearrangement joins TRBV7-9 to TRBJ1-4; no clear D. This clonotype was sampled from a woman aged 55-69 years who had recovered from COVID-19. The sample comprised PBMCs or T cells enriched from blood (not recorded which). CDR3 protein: CASSLNPTGNEKLFF. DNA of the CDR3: TGTGCCAGCAGCTTAAATCCAACCGGGAACGAAAAACTGTTTTTT.